This is a list of T cell receptor beta chains from one sample in a study of blood T cell repertoires in COVID-19. Measured with immunoSEQ multiplex PCR; TCRdb has only the in-frame clones, and not every one. The sample has 410,000 or so clones; approximately 89% are singletons. The sample consisted of peripheral blood. All receptors derive from a woman between 35 and 50 years old with COVID-19, enrolled during active disease. Both conserved end residues are part of each CDR3. The D gene is left open where the match is weak. Some rows have no size entry. The others give once, few or many, or a class for an expanded clone.

j_gene,abundance,d_gene,v_gene,CDR3nt,CDR3aa
TRBJ1-2,once,TRBD1,TRBV28,TGTGCCAGCAGTCCTACCGGGACAGGGGGCGTTTTTGGCTACACCTTC,CASSPTGTGGVFGYTF
TRBJ2-7,.,TRBD2,TRBV4-3,TGCGCCAGCAGCCAACTAGCGGGGAGAGACTACGAGCAGTACTTC,CASSQLAGRDYEQYF
TRBJ1-5,.,TRBD1,TRBV5-5,TGTGCCAGCAGCTTAGGTGCGGACAGGTCTTGGCCCCAGCATTTT,CASSLGADRSWPQHF
TRBJ1-1,.,TRBD1,TRBV5-4,TGTGCCAGCGGAAGACAGGGAGAGAATACTGAAGCTTTCTTT,CASGRQGENTEAFF
TRBJ2-7,.,TRBD2,TRBV28,TGTGCCAGCAGTTTTGACTCCGGGGGGAGGGGATGGCAGTACTTC,CASSFDSGGRGWQYF
TRBJ1-2,.,TRBD1,TRBV9,TGTGCCAGCAGCGTAGTTGGGACAGGTATTAACTATGGCTACACCTTC,CASSVVGTGINYGYTF
TRBJ1-3,.,.,TRBV29-1,TGCAGCGTTGAGACAGGTTTACTCTCTGGAAACACCATATATTTT,CSVETGLLSGNTIYF
TRBJ2-5,.,.,TRBV7-2,TGTGCCAGCAGCTTAGGAGGGCCCGGGGAGACCCAGTACTTC,CASSLGGPGETQYF
TRBJ1-1,.,.,TRBV5-1,TGCGCCAGCAGCTTGATTGACAGAGACAAAGCTTTCTTT,CASSLIDRDKAFF
TRBJ1-2,.,TRBD1,TRBV14,TGTGCCAGCAGCCGGGTACAGGGGGCCTATGGCTACACCTTC,CASSRVQGAYGYTF
TRBJ1-4,.,.,TRBV19,TGTGCCAGTAAGGAGAAAGGGGCGGTCAATGAAAAACTGTTTTTT,CASKEKGAVNEKLFF
TRBJ2-1,.,TRBD2,TRBV7-3,TGTGCCAGCAGCTTATGGGTGCGGGAGACGGCTGAGCAGTTCTTC,CASSLWVRETAEQFF
TRBJ1-2,.,TRBD1,TRBV6-1,TGTGCCAGCAGTGAAGCCCGGACAGGAAACTATGGCTACACCTTC,CASSEARTGNYGYTF
TRBJ1-1,once,TRBD1,TRBV6-1,TGTGCCAGCAGTGATGCACAGGGGTGGGGATTGAACACTGAAGCTTTCTTT,CASSDAQGWGLNTEAFF
TRBJ1-1,.,TRBD1,TRBV4-3,TGCGCCAGCAGCCAAGAGAGCCTGAGACAGGGAGGACAAGCTTTCTTT,CASSQESLRQGGQAFF
TRBJ2-3,.,TRBD2,TRBV28,TGTGCCAGCAGTAAAGCGGGAATGGGTGCAGATACGCAGTATTTT,CASSKAGMGADTQYF
TRBJ1-3,.,.,TRBV30,TGTGCCTGGAGTACCTCGGTCTCTGGAAACACCATATATTTT,CAWSTSVSGNTIYF
TRBJ1-5,.,.,TRBV28,TGTGCCAGCAGTTATTATAGCAATCAGCCCCAGCATTTT,CASSYYSNQPQHF
TRBJ1-4,once,TRBD1,TRBV7-2,TGTGCCAGCAGCTTGAACAGGGGCGCGAATGAAAAACTGTTTTTT,CASSLNRGANEKLFF
TRBJ1-2,.,.,TRBV13,TGTGCCAGCAGCTTAAACTTCAACTATGGCTACACCTTC,CASSLNFNYGYTF
TRBJ2-7,.,.,TRBV6-5,TGTGCCAGCAGTTACTCTTACTCCTCCTACGAGCAGTACTTC,CASSYSYSSYEQYF
TRBJ1-2,.,.,TRBV4-3,TGCGCCAGCAGCCAAGTATCAAGGACGGGGGGCTACACCTTC,CASSQVSRTGGYTF
TRBJ1-2,.,.,TRBV5-6,TGTGCCAGCAACGGAGGGTCTGACTATGGCTACACCTTC,CASNGGSDYGYTF
TRBJ2-3,.,TRBD2,TRBV9,TGTGCCAGCAGCGTTAGCGGGAGGGCCATCACGAGCACAGATACGCAGTATTTT,CASSVSGRAITSTDTQYF
TRBJ2-2,.,.,TRBV6-5,TGTGCCAGCAGCCGAGTAGCCACCGGGGAGCTGTTTTTT,CASSRVATGELFF
TRBJ2-7,few,TRBD1,TRBV6-6,TGTGCCAGCAGTCGAGACAGGGGCGCCTTTGACTACGAGCAGTACTTC,CASSRDRGAFDYEQYF
TRBJ1-1,once,.,TRBV28,TGTGCCAGCAGTTTAGGGGCCAGCGAAGCTTTCTTT,CASSLGASEAFF
TRBJ2-2,.,.,TRBV19,TGTGCCAGTACAAACAGGTGGGGCTTCACCGGGGAGCTGTTTTTT,CASTNRWGFTGELFF
TRBJ2-1,.,TRBD2,TRBV7-3,TGTGCCAGCAGCCCTCTCACGGGAGGCCGTATTAATGAGCAGTTCTTC,CASSPLTGGRINEQFF
TRBJ1-3,.,.,TRBV7-2,TGTGCCAGCAGCCCCTTCCGGGCTGGAAACACCATATATTTT,CASSPFRAGNTIYF
TRBJ1-3,.,.,TRBV28,TGTGCCAGCAGTTCCTCGGGAACGGGCGGAAACACCATATATTTT,CASSSSGTGGNTIYF
TRBJ2-3,.,.,TRBV4-1,TGCGCCAGCAGCCAAGATAAAGCGGCAAGCACAGATACGCAGTATTTT,CASSQDKAASTDTQYF
TRBJ2-7,.,TRBD1,TRBV28,TGTGCCAGCAGTCTTGGACAGGGCGGATACGAGCAGTACTTC,CASSLGQGGYEQYF
TRBJ1-4,.,TRBD1,TRBV2,TGTGCCAGCTTCGACACAGGGGGCCCGAATGAAAAACTGTTTTTT,CASFDTGGPNEKLFF
TRBJ2-7,.,.,TRBV5-1,TGCGCCAGCAGCCATGGAGGCAGGGGCTATGGGCGCTCCTACGAGCAGTACTTC,CASSHGGRGYGRSYEQYF
TRBJ2-3,once,.,TRBV19,TGTGCCAGTAGTATACTAGCGAGGCGGACGCAGTATTTT,CASSILARRTQYF
TRBJ1-1,.,TRBD1,TRBV11-1,TGTGCCAGCAGCTTAGAAAGGACAGGAAACACTGAAGCTTTCTTT,CASSLERTGNTEAFF
TRBJ2-7,.,TRBD2,TRBV6-5,TGTGCCAGCAGGGTAGCGGGTAGCTACGAGCAGTACTTC,CASRVAGSYEQYF
TRBJ2-3,.,.,TRBV19,TGTGCCAGTAGTATTTTGTCCCCCAGGTCGGCAGATACGCAGTATTTT,CASSILSPRSADTQYF
TRBJ2-3,.,TRBD2,TRBV5-1,TGCGCCAGCAGCTTGGATAGCGGGGCCACAGATACGCAGTATTTT,CASSLDSGATDTQYF
TRBJ2-7,few,.,TRBV7-2,TGTGCCAGCAGCTTAGTCTATGGCGAGCAGTACTTC,CASSLVYGEQYF
TRBJ2-7,.,TRBD1,TRBV12-5,TGTGCTAGTGGTTTGGTATTAGGACAGGGGCCCGACGAGCAGTACTTC,CASGLVLGQGPDEQYF
TRBJ1-5,once,.,TRBV27,TGTGCCAGCCTGAAGAGGGAGGGCAATCAGCCCCAGCATTTT,CASLKREGNQPQHF
TRBJ2-3,.,TRBD2,TRBV7-2,TGTGCCAGCAGCTTAGAACTAGCGGGAAGAGATACGCAGTATTTT,CASSLELAGRDTQYF
TRBJ2-7,.,TRBD2,TRBV6-2/TRBV6-3,TGTGCCAGCAGTGACCGGACTAGCGGGAGAACTCCCTACGAGCAGTACTTC,CASSDRTSGRTPYEQYF
TRBJ2-3,.,TRBD1,TRBV7-2,TGTGCCAGCAGCTCGACAGGGGGCTACACAGATACGCAGTATTTT,CASSSTGGYTDTQYF
TRBJ2-2,.,TRBD1,TRBV6-5,TGTGCCAGCAGGGCGGACAGGGGGAACACCGGGGAGCTGTTTTTT,CASRADRGNTGELFF
TRBJ1-5,.,TRBD1,TRBV18,TGTGCCAGCTCACCGCGACAGGGTGTGGAGACCGGGCCCCAGCATTTT,CASSPRQGVETGPQHF
TRBJ1-2,.,.,TRBV6-5,TGTGCCAGCAGATCGGCGGATGGCTACACCTTC,CASRSADGYTF
TRBJ1-1,.,.,TRBV28,TGTGCCAGCAGCAGGGGAGGGAGCACTGAAGCTTTCTTT,CASSRGGSTEAFF
TRBJ2-3,.,TRBD1,TRBV3-1/TRBV3-2,TGTGCCAGCAGCCAAACCGGGACAGGGGACATCGATACGCAGTATTTT,CASSQTGTGDIDTQYF
TRBJ1-5,.,TRBD1,TRBV6-2/TRBV6-3,TGTGCCAGCAGTCACCCACTCGACAGGGGTCCCCATCAGCCCCAGCATTTT,CASSHPLDRGPHQPQHF
TRBJ1-1,.,.,TRBV11-2,TGTGCCAGCAGCTCAGGGCCGGGCACTGAAGCTTTCTTT,CASSSGPGTEAFF
TRBJ1-2,.,TRBD1,TRBV7-2,TGTGCCAGCAGCTCCAACAGGGGGAACTATGGCTACACCTTC,CASSSNRGNYGYTF